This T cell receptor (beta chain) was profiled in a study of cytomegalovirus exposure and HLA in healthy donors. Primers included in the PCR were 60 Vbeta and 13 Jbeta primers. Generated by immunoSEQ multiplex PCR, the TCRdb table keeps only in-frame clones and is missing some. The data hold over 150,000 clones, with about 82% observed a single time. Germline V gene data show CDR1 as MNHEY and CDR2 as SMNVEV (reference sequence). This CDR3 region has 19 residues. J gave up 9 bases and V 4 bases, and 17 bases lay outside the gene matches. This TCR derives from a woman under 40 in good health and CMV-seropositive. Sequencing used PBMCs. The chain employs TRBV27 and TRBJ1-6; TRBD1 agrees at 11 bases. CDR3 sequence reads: CASSWDSGTGGFSASPLHF. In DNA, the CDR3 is TGTGCCAGCAGTTGGGATTCCGGGACAGGGGGGTTCAGCGCTTCACCCCTCCACTTT.